This T cell receptor (beta chain) was recorded in a study of lung T cells in sarcoidosis with Löfgren's syndrome. Study findings and constraints: Löfgren's syndrome patients reportedly showed greatest TRAV12-1 and TRBV2 expansion versus controls.

Germline V gene data show CDR1 as MNHEY and CDR2 as SVGEGT. The CDR3 runs 20 residues. J lost 2 bases, V lost 0 bases, and 10 bases had no gene match. By share, this clonotype ranks as medium-sized. What it recognizes is unknown. TCRdb passed the reads through MiXCR, listing each CDR3 protein once. The table records 9,400 or so distinct CDR3 sequences, about 20% of them present only once. This TCR derives from a human donor with sarcoidosis (Löfgren's syndrome or another form), or a control subject (not recorded which). This sequence joins TRBV6-2 or TRBV6-3 and TRBJ2-2; TRBD2 aligns across 12 bases. Sequences were obtained from CD4+ T cells from bronchoalveolar lavage. The CDR3 loop reads CASSYSTVLAGGINTGELFF. The CDR3 DNA sequence: TGTGCCAGCAGTTACTCGACAGTACTAGCGGGGGGCATAAACACCGGGGAGCTGTTTTTT.